The following is a TCR beta chain sequence with its context. The antigen remains undetermined. This entry comes from a study of shared clonotypes between healthy human individuals. Study-level results: Naive CD4 clonotypes overlapped across a few donors at about 5%. Sample collection involved blood only; tissue repertoires are likely different.

Evenly divided among several immunoSEQ plates was the genomic DNA of each subset. For sorted subsets, about 0.2 ug DNA per replicate equaled about 31,000 T cell genomes. The assay was immunoSEQ multiplex PCR, and TCRdb's table has in-frame clones only and misses some. Among 850,000 to 1,200,000 clones, around 74% were seen once, and the ten largest hold approximately 1.5%. The CDR3 loop spans 15 amino acids. Trimming cost V 8 bases and J 6 bases; bases outside gene matches: 11. Germline CDR1 reads ENHRY; CDR2 reads SYGVKD. The V and J genes are TRBV10-3 and TRBJ2-3, with 10 bases fitting TRBD2. This clonotype was obtained from a man aged 18 to 35 in good health. Sequenced material: memory CD4+ T cells sorted from blood. As for subset: CD45RA-negative fraction. Here the CDR3 reads CAIGASGGREDTQYF. The CDR3 DNA is TGTGCCATCGGTGCTAGCGGGGGCCGAGAGGATACGCAGTATTTT.